What follows is one TCR beta chain and its context. Antigen unknown. TCRdb's table, derived via immunoSEQ multiplex PCR, lists solely in-frame clones and lacks some. Among about 93,000 clones listed, more than 85% were seen once. The source of the sample is a study of OX40 agonist ivuxolimab in advanced cancers. About the research overall: A history of anti-PD-1, anti-PD-L1 or anti-CTLA-4 therapy was acceptable, and approximately 40% had some. General study findings and limits: By week 6 at 0.1 to 3.0 mg/kg, blood CD4+ and CD8+ T cells had expanded clonally.

CDR1 is SGDLS, CDR2 YYNGEE, per germline. The CDR3 has 13 residues. Trimming took 6 bases from V and 3 from J, leaving 11 bases between them. The material sequenced was CD4+ or CD8+ T cells sorted from blood, taken in a trial of the OX40 agonist ivuxolimab. The sequence was obtained from an adult with an advanced solid tumor such as melanoma, head and neck, liver or kidney cancer. V and J are TRBV9 and TRBJ2-3, with TRBD1 as a possible D gene (6 bases). The CDR3 region is CASTNRVTDTQYF. The CDR3 DNA is TGTGCCAGCACCAACAGGGTGACAGATACGCAGTATTTT.